This T cell receptor beta chain was profiled in a study of blood T cell repertoires in COVID-19. Study background: Acute-phase and convalescent COVID-19 samples originated in the United States, Italy and Spain. PBMCs, B-cell-depleted T cells, or T cells provided the cDNA or gDNA that made up the material.

Trimming stripped 3 bases from V and 6 bases from J, with 14 bases between. Germline V lookup: CDR1 MNHGY, CDR2 SVAAGI. The CDR3 length is 14 residues. Authors' methods: Nucleated cell number was recorded as an estimate derived from reference gene primer amplification. Assay: immunoSEQ multiplex PCR; the TCRdb copy retains only in-frame clones and omits some. V, J and clone size are those of that table, while D and trimming were read from the DNA. Among 65,000 to 70,000 clones, roughly three quarters were seen once, and the ten largest hold just under 6.5%. Sequenced input: peripheral blood. The V and J genes are TRBV6-9 and TRBJ1-2; D unresolved. The sequence derives from an older woman with acute or convalescent COVID-19. The CDR3 region has the DNA TGTGCCAGCAGTTACCCGACCGCCGGGGATGGCTACACCTTC. Protein product: CASSYPTAGDGYTF.